This record covers a single T cell receptor (beta chain). The antigen it binds to is not known. Within one base of it there is no much larger clone, and no base qualities were kept. These data belong to a study of blood T cell repertoires in COVID-19 (dated by TCRdb to 2020 to 2022). About the study as a whole: The collaborator samples originated in the United States, Italy and Spain and spanned the acute and convalescent phases of COVID-19. The material from the prospective study consisted of cDNA or gDNA derived from T cells, B-cell-depleted T cells, or PBMCs. Subjects who had been exposed to COVID-19, were actively infected with it, or had recovered from it provided the deeply sampled blood TCRbeta repertoires that made up the dataset. The repertoires were made available in a free public database intended to serve as a resource for research on the immune response to SARS-CoV-2. The samples were drawn from two sources: the first 160 participants of the ongoing ImmuneRACE study, and over 950 subjects contributed by 6 global collaborators. Nearly every sample came with metadata listing a de-identified subject ID, COVID-19 status, age in years and sex. Where available, HLA class I and class II types were obtained from metadata supplied by the sample provider rather than from assay-based typing. The paper's findings and limits, for the study overall: How much clinical and demographic metadata was included differed by source and by participant, and the metadata was provided uncurated.

CDR1 and CDR2 (SEHNR, FQNEAQ) derive from the germline V gene (reference sequence). V gives up 5 bases and J gives up 3 bases, and the segment between their germline ends measures 14 bases. Reading from cysteine to phenylalanine, the CDR3 counts 15 amino acids. The read is trimmed to its CDR3 DNA, 45 bases read in frame from base 1. The immunoSEQ Assay, a bias-controlled multiplex PCR, was used to amplify TCRbeta CDR3 regions from genomic DNA. In the original analysis: The number of nucleated cells in each sample was estimated from the amplification of reference gene primers within the assay. Sequence reads were collapsed and filtered to measure the absolute abundance of every unique TCRbeta CDR3 rearrangement. For each sample, productive Simpson clonality was calculated as the square root of Simpson's diversity index over productive rearrangements. In TCRdb, the immuneACCESS table is reduced to in-frame sequences with V and J assigned. These tables do not hold every clone; where another copy was compared, an unresolved V gene accounts for under half, and the others remain unexplained. D and trimming were read from the DNA, whereas the V and J calls and clone size are those reported in that table. A total of 150,000 or so clones appear in this sample, 82% of them only once. The ten largest make up approximately 6.8% of the sample.

At one collaborating source in Seattle, patients were enrolled during active infection and were followed longitudinally through the course of disease. Each collaborating institution followed its own protocols to collect whole blood in K2EDTA tubes. For TCRbeta analysis, collaborator samples were shipped as frozen whole blood, as isolated PBMCs, or as DNA extracted from either sample type. This clonotype originated in a woman aged 40 to 49 with COVID-19, enrolled during active disease. The source material was peripheral blood. The sequence is built from TRBV7-9 and TRBJ1-5; TRBD1 is perhaps the D gene, given 6 matching bases. The CDR3 corresponds to CASSQLGQNNQPQHF. The nucleotides read TGTGCCAGCAGCCAGCTAGGACAGAACAATCAGCCCCAGCATTTT.